This is a list of T cell receptor beta chains from one sample in a study of siplizumab effects on memory and regulatory T cells. The data were produced by immunoSEQ multiplex PCR, yet TCRdb's version contains in-frame clones alone and is incomplete. The table records over 80,000 clones, about 94% of them present only once. Sequencing was performed on non-Treg CD4+ T cells sorted from blood. These receptors originate from a human donor in good health. Both conserved end residues are part of each CDR3. A D gene is named only where the DNA matches it firmly. The size of a clone is reported for some rows only, either as once, few or many, or as a class for expanded clones.

>TRBJ2-7|TRBV7-9|NA|TRBD1
CASSLRDGGQGLYEQYF
TGTGCCAGCAGCTTAAGAGACGGGGGACAGGGTCTCTACGAGCAGTACTTC
>TRBJ2-1|TRBV11-3|once|TRBD2
CASSLGGTSGSREQFF
TGTGCCAGCAGCTTAGGGGGGACTAGCGGGAGTAGGGAGCAGTTCTTC
>TRBJ2-1|TRBV9|NA|TRBD1
CASSVSGGRDEQFF
TGTGCCAGCAGCGTATCAGGGGGCCGGGATGAGCAGTTCTTC
>TRBJ2-7|TRBV18|NA|TRBD1
CASSPGDRAFYEQYF
TGTGCCAGCTCCCCCGGTGACAGGGCCTTTTACGAGCAGTACTTC
>TRBJ2-1|TRBV9|NA|NA
CASSVERGTNEQFF
TGTGCCAGCAGCGTTGAAAGGGGCACTAATGAGCAGTTCTTC
>TRBJ1-5|TRBV6-5|NA|NA
CASSRGQQGNQPQHF
TGTGCCAGCAGCCGGGGTCAACAGGGCAATCAGCCCCAGCATTTT
>TRBJ2-1|TRBV7-3|NA|NA
CASSLTPGTEQFF
TGTGCCAGCAGCTTAACACCAGGTACTGAGCAGTTCTTC
>TRBJ1-1|TRBV5-1|once|TRBD1
CASSLALDRVYTEAFF
TGCGCCAGCAGCTTGGCCTTAGACAGGGTCTACACTGAAGCTTTCTTT
>TRBJ2-1|TRBV5-1|NA|TRBD2
CASSLSGDHNEQFF
TGCGCCAGCAGCCTTAGCGGGGACCACAATGAGCAGTTCTTC
>TRBJ1-4|TRBV18|NA|TRBD1
CASSPLTGLTNEKLFF
TGTGCCAGCTCACCGCTGACAGGGCTTACTAATGAAAAACTGTTTTTT
>TRBJ2-1|TRBV7-7|NA|TRBD2
CASSPGGVAGDDEQFF
TGTGCCAGCAGCCCAGGGGGAGTAGCGGGAGACGATGAGCAGTTCTTC
>TRBJ2-7|TRBV5-1|NA|TRBD1
CASSLNPGQGTYEQYF
TGCGCCAGCAGCTTAAACCCGGGACAGGGTACCTACGAGCAGTACTTC